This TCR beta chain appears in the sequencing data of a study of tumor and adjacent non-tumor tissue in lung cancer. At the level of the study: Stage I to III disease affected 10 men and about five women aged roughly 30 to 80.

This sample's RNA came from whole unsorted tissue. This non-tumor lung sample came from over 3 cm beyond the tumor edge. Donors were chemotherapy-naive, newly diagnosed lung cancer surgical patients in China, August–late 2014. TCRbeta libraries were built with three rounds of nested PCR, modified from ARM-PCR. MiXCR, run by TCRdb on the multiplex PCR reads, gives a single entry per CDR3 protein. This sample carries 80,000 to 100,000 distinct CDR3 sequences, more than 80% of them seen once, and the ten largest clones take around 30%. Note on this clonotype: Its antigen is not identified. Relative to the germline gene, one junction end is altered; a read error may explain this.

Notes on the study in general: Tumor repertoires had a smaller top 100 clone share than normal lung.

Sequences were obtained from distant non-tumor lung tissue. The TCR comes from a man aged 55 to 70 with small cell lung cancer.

CDR3 amino acids: CSVKGLLNTEAFF. Here the CDR3 DNA reads TGTAGCGTCAAAGGACTGTTGAACACTGAAGCTTTCTTT. The chain couples TRBV29-1 to TRBJ1-1, with unresolved D. Germline values: CDR1 SQVTM, CDR2 ANQGSEA. The CDR3 consists of 13 residues.